Sequencing of this T cell receptor (beta chain) was carried out in a study of human T cells and chemical hapten exposure. Whole-study results and caveats: Donors had alopecia, so their immune response may differ from healthy people's.

Time point meaning: patch test 1, 2 weeks after DPC sensitization. Treatment meaning: therapeutic diphenylcyclopropenone sensitization with weekly scalp DPC. Samples of blood were obtained prior to the application of each patch test. From whole blood left unfractionated, total RNA was extracted. In its sample, this clonotype was seen many times. Its antigen remains unidentified. Library construction involved attaching unique molecular identifiers to individual cDNA molecules, which allowed quantitative, reproducible TCR counting. TCRdb recomputed calls from the RACE reads with MiXCR, one row per CDR3 protein. The table has 75,000 to 100,000 distinct CDR3 sequences, roughly a tenth seen once; the top ten hold roughly 2.2%. V lost 7 bases, J lost 7 bases, and 10 bases stayed unmatched. Germline V gives CDR1 SQVTM, CDR2 ANQGSEA. The CDR3 is made up of 13 amino acids.

This receptor was taken from a man aged 35-49 years with alopecia areata. Some clones in this sample may be carry-over from other donors' samples. Specimen: whole blood, collected in connection with sensitization to the hapten diphenylcyclopropenone (DPC). The chain couples TRBV29-1 to TRBJ2-7; 10 bases map to TRBD1. The chain's CDR3 is CSGQGTGAGEQYF. The CDR3 DNA is TGCAGCGGCCAAGGGACAGGGGCAGGAGAGCAGTACTTC.